This T cell receptor beta chain was sequenced in a study of T cells after yellow fever vaccination. Study results and limitations: Only a minor proportion of clonotypes was detected across both CD4 and CD8 compartments.

Germline-derived CDR1 and CDR2 are LGHNA and YNFKEQ. V lost 0 bases, J lost 1 base, and 4 bases lay in between. The CDR3 is 14 amino acids. This clonotype turned up a few times. The antigen is undetermined. TCRdb itself ran the 5' RACE reads through MiXCR, one entry per CDR3 protein. The repertoire holds roughly 170,000 distinct CDR3 sequences, with approximately 9.7% as singletons. Sequenced here: CD8+ T cells sorted from PBMCs, sampled 45 days after the yellow fever booster vaccination. The rearrangement uses TRBV4-2 and TRBJ2-1; D gene uncertain. The TCR was taken from a man younger than 35 who received the YFV17D yellow fever vaccine. The CDR3 is CASSQEGSYNEQFF. The CDR3 bases are TGTGCCAGCAGCCAAGAAGGTTCCTACAATGAGCAGTTCTTC.